The clone carrying this T cell receptor beta chain was counted many times. The entry originates in a study of T-cell reconstitution after alpha-beta-depleted transplantation in children. During its preparation, the TCRbeta library received unique molecular identifiers. A single record per CDR3 protein comes from TCRdb applying MiXCR to the PCR reads. This sample has approximately 210,000 distinct CDR3 sequences; approximately 15% occur once, and the top ten carry less than 15%. This TCR was sampled from a human donor who donated a stem cell graft to a child with acute lymphoblastic leukemia. Here the sequenced sample was PBMCs from the stem cell graft donor, taken from the stem cell graft.

CDR3 protein: CSAAGTSGGGETQYF. CDR3 nucleotides: TGCAGTGCCGCTGGGACTAGCGGAGGCGGAGAGACCCAGTACTTC. The chain is built from TRBV20-1 and TRBJ2-5; 11 nucleotides align to TRBD2. Trimming cost V 6 bases and J 4 bases; bases outside gene matches: 10. Germline values: CDR1 DFQATT, CDR2 SNEGSKA (reference sequence). The CDR3 has 15 amino acids.